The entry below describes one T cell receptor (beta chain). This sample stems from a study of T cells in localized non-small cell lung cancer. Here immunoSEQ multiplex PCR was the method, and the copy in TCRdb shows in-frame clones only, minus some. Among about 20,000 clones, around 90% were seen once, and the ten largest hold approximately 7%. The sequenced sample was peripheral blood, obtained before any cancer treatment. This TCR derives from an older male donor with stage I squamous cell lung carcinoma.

CDR3 sequence: CAWTTGGRGEQYF. The DNA for the CDR3 is TGTGCCTGGACCACAGGGGGGCGCGGTGAGCAGTACTTC. The J gene is TRBJ2-7, the V gene TRBV30; 8 nucleotides match TRBD1. Germline V gives CDR1 GTSNPN, CDR2 SVGIG (reference sequence). The CDR3 loop spans 13 amino acids. V dropped 4 bases and J dropped 7; count of bases not matched to a gene: 9.